These 30 T cell receptor beta chains were sequenced from one sample in a study of T cells in Graves' hyperthyroidism and ophthalmopathy. Amplification yielded TCR beta CDR3 regions, with RNA transcripts as the source. An initial round of RT-PCR targeting the TCR CDR3 relied on the HTBI primer set. TCRdb analysed the multiplex PCR reads with MiXCR anew, one entry per CDR3 protein. The sample lists about 520,000 distinct CDR3 sequences, approximately 25% occurring once. Sequencing was done on a sample of blood. These receptors came from a woman in her thirties with Graves' ophthalmopathy.

The chain links TRBV4-3 to TRBJ2-5; D gene ambiguous. The CDR3 loop spans 18 amino acids. Trimming left V 0 bases short and J 1 base short, with 18 bases between. CDR1 and CDR2 (germline): LGHNA, YSLEER. The CDR3 coding sequence is TGCGCCAGCAGCCAAGAATATGTAGGCACCTCCGGCCAAGAGACCCAGTACTTC. Amino acid sequence: CASSQEYVGTSGQETQYF.

This clonotype was counted many times. J is TRBJ1-5 and V is TRBV27, with D tentatively TRBD1 (5 bases). In germline, CDR1 is MNHEY, CDR2 SMNVEV (reference sequence). Trimming shortened V by 0 bases and J by 6 bases, and 15 bases separated the two germline ends. The CDR3 length is 16 residues. This CDR3 is CASSLSRGSRIQPQHF. DNA for the CDR3: TGTGCCAGCAGTTTATCCCGGGGGTCGAGGATTCAGCCCCAGCATTTT.

Turning to this clonotype: At one end, the junction sequence differs from germline, possibly due to a read error. The chain has TRBV3-1 and TRBJ2-7; TRBD1 matches at 8 bases. This CDR3 has 15 residues. Germline-derived CDR1 and CDR2 are LGHDT and YNNKEL (reference sequence). The CDR3 loop is CAISQAGGIPYEQYF. Here the CDR3 DNA reads TGTGCCATCAGCCAAGCAGGGGGCATACCCTACGAGCAGTACTTC.

J is TRBJ2-2 and V is TRBV7-6; D might be TRBD2 (5 bases). The CDR3 consists of 14 residues. The germline V and J ends were trimmed by 5 bases and 3 bases, with 10 bases remaining between them. Germline-derived CDR1 and CDR2 are SGHVS and FNYEAQ. The CDR3 here is CASSAQEDTGELFF. The CDR3 DNA reads as TGTGCCAGCAGCGCTCAGGAGGACACCGGGGAGCTGTTTTTT. The variable domain in full, with the rest retrieved from reference TRBV7-6 and TRBJ2-2, is GAGVSQSPRYKVTKRGQDVALRCDPISGHVSLYWYRQALGQGPEFLTYFNYEAQQDKSGLPNDRFSAERPEGSISTLTIQRTEQRDSAMYRCASSAQEDTGELFFGEGSRLTVL.

The chain carries TRBV29-1 and TRBJ2-7; 8 nucleotides line up with TRBD2. The germline V gene encodes CDR1 SQVTM and CDR2 ANQGSEA. V trimming: 4 bases; J trimming: 2 bases; junction bases outside the gene matches: 13. CDR3 size: 16 residues. CDR3 protein: CSVVELAGSLPYEQYF. Written as DNA, the CDR3 is TGCAGCGTTGTTGAGCTAGCGGGCTCCTTACCCTACGAGCAGTACTTC.

This clonotype was observed at least ten times. The chain has TRBV9 and TRBJ1-1, with a possible D match to TRBD1 (5 bases). Per germline, CDR1 SGDLS and CDR2 YYNGEE. Trimming stripped 1 base from V and 1 base from J, with 8 bases between. The length of the CDR3 is 14 residues. The CDR3 here is CASSVSGGNTEAFF. The CDR3 DNA reads as TGTGCCAGCAGCGTATCTGGGGGGAACACTGAAGCTTTCTTT.

V and J are TRBV19 and TRBJ2-1; 7 bases line up with TRBD2. CDR3 length: 17 amino acids. Germline assignment: CDR1 LNHDA and CDR2 SQIVND (reference sequence). With V trimmed by 5 bases and J by 0 bases, 10 bases remained unmatched. Here the CDR3 reads CASSQFARESSYNEQFF. Written as DNA, the CDR3 is TGTGCCAGTAGTCAGTTTGCGCGGGAGAGCTCCTACAATGAGCAGTTCTTC. The whole variable domain, filled in from reference TRBV19 and TRBJ2-1, reads DGGITQSPKYLFRKEGQNVTLSCEQNLNHDAMYWYRQDPGQGLRLIYYSQIVNDFQKGDIAEGYSVSREKKESFPLTVTSAQKNPTAFYLCASSQFARESSYNEQFFGPGTRLTVL.

There are many counts of this clonotype. V usage is TRBV28 and J usage is TRBJ1-2; D possibly corresponds to TRBD1 (5 bases). Germline V gene lookup returns CDR1 MDHEN and CDR2 SYDVKM. Trimming removed 3 bases at V and 6 bases at J, with 11 bases between. The CDR3 sequence is 13 residues long. The CDR3 region has the DNA TGTGCCAGCAGTTTCTCAGGGATGAATGGCTACACCTTC. This codes for CASSFSGMNGYTF.

This clonotype occurred many times. The V call is TRBV7-3, the J call TRBJ2-2, with 7 positions matching TRBD1. The CDR3 extends over 15 amino acids. Germline loops: CDR1 SGHTA, CDR2 FQGTGA. Germline trimming cut 4 bases from V and 2 bases from J; bases unmatched to any gene: 4. For the CDR3, the DNA is TGTGCCAGCAGCTCCGGACAGGTTAACACCGGGGAGCTGTTTTTT. It yields the protein CASSSGQVNTGELFF.

This clonotype was recorded at least ten times. The chain combines TRBV4-1 with TRBJ1-5, with a weak D call TRBD1 (5 bases). This CDR3 contains 14 residues. Germline V gene lookup returns CDR1 MGHRA and CDR2 YSYEKL. The V and J ends lost 6 bases and 1 base respectively, with 10 bases between them. The CDR3 region is CASSSQESNQPQHF. As DNA, the CDR3 is TGCGCCAGCAGTTCACAGGAGAGCAATCAGCCCCAGCATTTT.

The rearrangement uses TRBV19 and TRBJ1-5, with a possible D match to TRBD1 (5 bases). V lost 3 bases, J lost 6 bases, and 12 bases lay in between. The CDR3 is made up of 14 amino acids. Germline V gene lookup returns CDR1 LNHDA and CDR2 SQIVND (reference sequence). CDR3 nucleotide sequence: TGTGCCAGTAGTATTCTGGGACGGGGTCAGCCCCAGCATTTT. Its protein is CASSILGRGQPQHF.

The sample holds many counts of this clonotype. This chain joins TRBV4-1 and TRBJ1-2; 9 nucleotides align to TRBD1. CDR1 MGHRA and CDR2 YSYEKL come from the germline V gene. V was clipped by 5 bases and J by 4 bases; unmatched bases: 5. The CDR3 contains 14 residues. The chain's CDR3 is CASSADRGIYGYTF. CDR3 nucleotides: TGCGCCAGCAGCGCCGACAGGGGGATCTATGGCTACACCTTC.

There are many counts of this clonotype. This chain connects TRBV11-2 to TRBJ1-5; D gene unclear. The V and J ends lost 2 bases and 6 bases respectively, with 5 bases between them. The CDR3 loop spans 12 amino acids. Looked up from germline, CDR1 is SGHAT and CDR2 is FQNNGV. DNA for the CDR3: TGTGCCAGCAGCTTAAGTCTTCAGCCCCAGCATTTT. Its translation is CASSLSLQPQHF.

This clonotype has just a few counts. This rearrangement joins TRBV18 to TRBJ2-5; 9 bases line up with TRBD2. V was pared by 0 bases and J by 5 bases, with 10 bases of the junction left unmatched. This CDR3 is built from 17 residues. The V gene's germline CDR1 is KGHSH and CDR2 LQKENI. CDR3 sequence (DNA): TGTGCCAGCTCACCACCGTTAGCGGGGGCCTCGGTCGAGACCCAGTACTTC. Its protein product is CASSPPLAGASVETQYF.

This clonotype came up many times. The chain couples TRBV6-1 to TRBJ2-7, with 7 bases that match TRBD1. Germline assignment: CDR1 MNHNS and CDR2 SASEGT. This CDR3 is 14 amino acids long. Trimming at V came to 3 bases and at J to 2 bases, leaving 4 bases not matched to a gene. This CDR3 is CASSEGQSPYEQYF. CDR3 coding DNA: TGTGCCAGCAGTGAGGGACAGAGTCCCTACGAGCAGTACTTC.

This clonotype was observed at least ten times. The V and J genes are TRBV14 and TRBJ1-1; D uncertain. The length of the CDR3 is 17 residues. From germline, CDR1 is SGHDN and CDR2 FVKESK. V was pared by 0 bases and J by 1 base, with 15 bases between. In DNA, the CDR3 is TGTGCCAGCAGCCAAGATCGGTCCAACGGCGGGAACACTGAAGCTTTCTTT. Its protein product is CASSQDRSNGGNTEAFF.

The gene calls are TRBV19 and TRBJ2-7; D could derive from TRBD1 or TRBD2 (5 bases each). This CDR3 comprises 14 residues. CDR1 is LNHDA, CDR2 SQIVND, per germline (reference sequence). Trimming took 6 bases from V and 0 from J, leaving 12 bases between them. CDR3 in amino acids: CASRSGQGSYEQYF. The CDR3, as DNA: TGTGCCAGTAGATCGGGGCAGGGCTCCTACGAGCAGTACTTC.

This clonotype was recorded a few times. This chain connects TRBV25-1 to TRBJ2-5, with unresolved D. This CDR3 contains 14 residues. Trimming left V 6 bases short and J 2 bases short, with 13 bases between. Germline V gives CDR1 MGHDK, CDR2 SYGVNS. Here the CDR3 DNA reads TGTGCCAGCAGCAGCATTCCATCTCAAGAGACCCAGTACTTC. It codes for CASSSIPSQETQYF.

The V gene is TRBV28, the J gene TRBJ1-1, with D tentatively TRBD1 (6 bases). The CDR3 is 14 residues long. V gave up 5 bases and J gave up 2 bases, with 12 bases separating them. In germline, CDR1 is MDHEN, CDR2 SYDVKM. CDR3: CASSGWTDNTEAFF. The CDR3 coding sequence is TGTGCCAGCAGTGGGTGGACAGATAACACTGAAGCTTTCTTT.

In this sample, this clonotype turned up a few times. The V gene is TRBV6-1, the J gene TRBJ2-7; no clear D. The CDR3 extends over 12 amino acids. CDR1 and CDR2 from the germline V gene are MNHNS and SASEGT. Deletions cut 2 bases from V and 6 bases from J, with 8 bases between. The CDR3 loop is CASSEIQREQYF. CDR3 DNA sequence: TGTGCCAGCAGTGAAATCCAGCGCGAGCAGTACTTC.

This clonotype showed up many times. The V call is TRBV5-1, the J call TRBJ2-7; TRBD1 matches at 7 bases. The germline V gene encodes CDR1 SGHRS and CDR2 YFSETQ. The CDR3 totals 12 residues. The ends lost 3 bases at V and 5 bases at J; junction bases unmatched: 2. CDR3 region: CASSSQGDEQYF. For the CDR3, the DNA is TGCGCCAGCAGCTCCCAGGGGGACGAGCAGTACTTC.

J is TRBJ2-7 and V is TRBV12-3 or TRBV12-4, with 8 nucleotides matching TRBD2. The CDR3 totals 12 residues. V lost 6 bases, J lost 6 bases, and 4 bases stayed unmatched. CDR3 protein: CASSPGLVEQYF. CDR3 nucleotide sequence: TGTGCCAGCAGCCCGGGACTAGTCGAGCAGTACTTC.

The chain combines TRBV28 with TRBJ2-2, with D possibly being TRBD1 (6 bases). The CDR3 sequence is 14 residues long. In germline, CDR1 is MDHEN, CDR2 SYDVKM. The germline V and J ends were trimmed by 9 bases and 0 bases, with 11 bases remaining between them. The CDR3 loop is CASYREANTGELFF. CDR3 DNA sequence: TGTGCCAGTTACAGGGAAGCGAACACCGGGGAGCTGTTTTTT.

This clonotype was seen many times. This chain connects TRBV27 to TRBJ1-5; D is unresolved. V lost 3 bases and J 0 bases, leaving 9 bases between the germline ends. CDR1 MNHEY and CDR2 SMNVEV come from the germline V gene (reference sequence). The CDR3 has 15 amino acids. The CDR3 DNA follows: TGTGCCAGCAGTTTCCAGTCCGATAGCAATCAGCCCCAGCATTTT. As protein: CASSFQSDSNQPQHF.

The V call is TRBV30, the J call TRBJ1-2; D might be TRBD1 (6 bases). V was clipped by 2 bases and J by 6 bases, with 13 bases between them. The CDR3 covers 13 residues. Looked up from germline, CDR1 is GTSNPN and CDR2 is SVGIG (reference sequence). CDR3 in amino acids: CAWSSARGNGYTF. CDR3 nucleotide sequence: TGTGCCTGGAGTTCTGCCAGGGGCAATGGCTACACCTTC.

This clonotype was counted at least ten times. The rearrangement joins TRBV7-8 to TRBJ1-3; TRBD1 aligns across 9 bases. V shed 5 bases and J 0 bases; nucleotides not matched to a gene: 11. This CDR3 spans 18 amino acids. In germline, CDR1 is SGHVS, CDR2 FQNEAQ. DNA for the CDR3: TGTGCCAGCAGCGCCCCGGGACAGGGTCCTTTCTCTGGAAACACCATATATTTT. It is translated as CASSAPGQGPFSGNTIYF.

This clonotype has a count of ten or more. The rearrangement links TRBV12-3 or TRBV12-4 to TRBJ2-3, with 8 positions matching TRBD1. V shed 6 bases, J shed 4 bases, and the junction held 12 bases outside the gene matches. The CDR3 spans 16 residues. The CDR3 DNA reads as TGTGCCAGCAGGCCAACCGGGACAGGCTCGGCAGATACGCAGTATTTT. Its protein product is CASRPTGTGSADTQYF.

This clonotype was observed many times. The rearrangement joins TRBV10-1 to TRBJ2-2; D ambiguous. The CDR3 sequence is 13 residues long. Between the trimmed V and J ends, which lost 2 bases and 5 bases, there was a span of 6 bases. CDR1 and CDR2 (germline): WNHNN, SYGVQD (reference sequence). The DNA for the CDR3 is TGCGCCAGCAGTGAGAAGGAGACCGGGGAGCTGTTTTTT. This translates into CASSEKETGELFF.

This clonotype has more than one count but fewer than ten. The chain has TRBV2 and TRBJ2-4, with 12 bases identical to TRBD2. This CDR3 is 15 amino acids long. V lost 5 bases to trimming and J lost 8 bases; unmatched junction nucleotides: 7. CDR1 and CDR2 (germline): SNHLY, FYNNEI. In nucleotides, the CDR3 is TGTGCCAGCAGTCAGTCTAGCGGGAGGGCGGACATTCAGTACTTC. It codes for CASSQSSGRADIQYF.

V usage is TRBV28 and J usage is TRBJ1-2; D unresolved. There are 11 residues in the CDR3. Germline V gene sequence: CDR1 MDHEN, CDR2 SYDVKM. V shed 5 bases and J shed 9 bases, with 10 bases lying between them. Written as DNA, the CDR3 is TGTGCCAGCAGTGCCCAAATGAGCTACACCTTC. The encoded protein is CASSAQMSYTF.